This T cell receptor beta chain was identified in a study of CXCR3-negative and CXCR3-positive naive CD8 T cells. Study-wide results and limits: Whereas memory cells differed, naive CXCR3-negative and CXCR3-positive cells shared similar TRBV-TRBJ usage. CXCR3-positive naive cells carried more hydrophobic TRB CDR3s than CXCR3-negative ones. Both naive subsets carried similar amounts of surface CD5, so TCR strength was inferred from TRB CDR3 properties.

From germline, CDR1 is LGHNA and CDR2 YSLEER. This CDR3 comprises 14 residues. UMI-labeled TRB cDNA libraries were prepared by 5' RACE. TCRdb reprocessed the 5' RACE reads and stores each CDR3 protein as one record, lacking DNA. The listing records about 63,000 distinct CDR3 sequences. About this clonotype itself: The target antigen is unknown.

Each CD8+ T cell subset was sorted in triplicate, over 250,000 cells each. The authors gated naive CD8+ T cells as CD45RO-CCR7+CD27+CD95-. The sequencing input was naive CXCR3+ CD8+ T cells from blood. Subset in this sample: CD45RO-CCR7+CD27+CD95- naive CD8+ T cells expressing CXCR3 (TNR3+). The V call is TRBV4-3, the J call TRBJ2-5. This TCR derives from a human donor in good health. Some clones in this sample may be carry-over from other donors' samples. The CDR3 sequence is CASSQSLDIETQYF.